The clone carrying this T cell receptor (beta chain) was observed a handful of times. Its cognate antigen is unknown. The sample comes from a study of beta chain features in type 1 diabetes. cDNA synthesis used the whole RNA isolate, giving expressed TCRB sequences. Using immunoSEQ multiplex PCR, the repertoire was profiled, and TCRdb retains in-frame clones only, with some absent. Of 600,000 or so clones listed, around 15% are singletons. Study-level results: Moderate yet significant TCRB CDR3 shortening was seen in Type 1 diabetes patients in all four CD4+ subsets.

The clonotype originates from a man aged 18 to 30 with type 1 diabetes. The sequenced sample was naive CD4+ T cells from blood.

In DNA, the CDR3 is TGTGCCACCAGCAGAGGTATAGCGTCGAGCTCCTACAATGAGCAGTTCTTC. Its protein product is CATSRGIASSSYNEQFF. The genes are TRBV15 and TRBJ2-1; D may be TRBD2 (5 bases). V was shortened by 1 base and J by 0 bases, with 13 bases between the two germline ends. Germline assignment: CDR1 LNHNV and CDR2 YYDKDF (reference sequence). The length of the CDR3 is 17 residues.